Each of the 23 T cell receptor beta chains below was sequenced from the same sample in a study of T cells expressing NK-cell markers. TCRdb reprocessed the 5' RACE reads, with one entry per CDR3 protein and no DNA. The sample's table shows about 140,000 distinct CDR3 sequences. Sequencing was done on a sample of blood T cells: a sorted CD56 or NKG2C T cell subset, CD4+ or CD8+ T cells, or bulk PBMC T cells (not recorded which). Source of these receptors: a man younger than 35 in good health.

The J gene is TRBJ2-2, the V gene TRBV4-3; with no DNA, the TCRdb D assignment of TRBD1 cannot be verified. Germline CDR1 LGHNA, CDR2 YSLEER. This CDR3 has 15 amino acids. The CDR3 spells CASSQDLLGAGELFF.

The chain combines TRBV29-1 with TRBJ2-5; TCRdb designates TRBD1, a call that cannot be tested without DNA. This CDR3 is built from 12 residues. Germline CDR1 SQVTM, CDR2 ANQGSEA. The CDR3 here is CSAPGSRETQYF.

The V and J genes are TRBV19 and TRBJ2-4; TCRdb names TRBD1, which stays unverified in the absence of DNA. The CDR3 extends over 14 amino acids. Germline V lookup: CDR1 LNHDA, CDR2 SQIVND (reference sequence). This CDR3 is CASSLPGRINIQYF.

The rearrangement links TRBV12-3 or TRBV12-4 to TRBJ2-7; TCRdb picks TRBD2, but there is no DNA to check that call. CDR3 size: 11 residues. This CDR3 reads CASLSGREQYF.

This chain joins TRBV7-2 and TRBJ2-6; no DNA is available, so the TRBD2 call from TCRdb remains unchecked. From germline, CDR1 is SGHTA and CDR2 FQGNSA. The CDR3 has 18 residues. This CDR3 reads CASSLAPGLLSGANVLTF.

This chain links TRBV6-1 with TRBJ2-7; TCRdb reports TRBD1, a call that lacks DNA to check it against. CDR1 MNHNS and CDR2 SASEGT come from the germline V gene. The CDR3 spans 16 residues. CDR3 amino acids: CASSKPRQGKVYEQYF.

This chain joins TRBV28 and TRBJ2-5; TCRdb selects TRBD1, and the lack of DNA leaves this call unchecked. Germline CDR1 and CDR2: MDHEN and SYDVKM. The CDR3 runs to 16 residues. This CDR3 is CASNGGGQSRGETQYF.

The gene calls are TRBV3-1 and TRBJ2-5; there is no DNA to check the TCRdb D call of TRBD1. CDR1 is LGHDT, CDR2 YNNKEL, per germline (reference sequence). The CDR3 length is 15 residues. Here the CDR3 reads CASSQWDMPQETQYF.

The rearrangement joins TRBV27 to TRBJ2-1; TCRdb's assignment of TRBD1 cannot be checked, as there is no DNA. The CDR3 has 13 residues. Germline V lookup: CDR1 MNHEY, CDR2 SMNVEV (reference sequence). The CDR3 loop is CASRLGQGYEQFF.

The genes are TRBV6-5 and TRBJ1-1. The CDR3 spans 14 residues. CDR1 and CDR2 (germline): MNHEY, SVGAGI. This chain's CDR3 is CASSYTDGNTEAFF.

CDR3 amino acids: CASSLAADGPEQFF. V usage is TRBV7-8 and J usage is TRBJ2-1; the D gene TCRdb calls, TRBD1, cannot be checked with no DNA. The CDR3 is made up of 14 amino acids. CDR1 and CDR2 from the germline V gene are SGHVS and FQNEAQ.

The J gene is TRBJ1-2, the V gene TRBV14; TCRdb gives TRBD1 as the D gene, but with no DNA this cannot be confirmed. This CDR3 has 14 amino acids. CDR1 and CDR2 (germline): SGHDN, FVKESK. CDR3 amino acids: CASSQGGTVFGYTF.

The chain links TRBV5-1 to TRBJ2-7; the D gene TCRdb calls, TRBD1, cannot be checked with no DNA. This CDR3 comprises 13 residues. CDR1 is SGHRS, CDR2 YFSETQ, per germline. CDR3 region: CASSYRDNYEQYF.

The genes are TRBV12-3 or TRBV12-4 and TRBJ2-3; the D call from TCRdb, TRBD2, cannot be confirmed without DNA. The CDR3 totals 15 residues. This CDR3 is CASRITSAYTDTQYF.

The genes are TRBV7-3 and TRBJ2-2; no DNA is available, so the TRBD1 call from TCRdb remains unchecked. Per the germline V gene, CDR1 is SGHTA and CDR2 is FQGTGA. CDR3 length equals 12 residues. CDR3 protein: CASSPLGGELFF.

The rearrangement uses TRBV29-1 and TRBJ2-7; TCRdb gives TRBD2 as the D gene, but with no DNA this cannot be confirmed. The CDR3 has 15 residues. The germline gives CDR1 SQVTM, CDR2 ANQGSEA. The CDR3: CSVEDRLAGNYEQYF.

The rearrangement joins TRBV7-9 to TRBJ1-1; without DNA, the TCRdb call of TRBD1 cannot be checked. This CDR3 comprises 16 residues. CDR1 and CDR2 from the germline V gene are SEHNR and FQNEAQ (reference sequence). The CDR3 region is CASSSARGTENTEAFF.

The rearrangement uses TRBV11-2 and TRBJ2-1; TCRdb's D call of TRBD2 is untestable without DNA. The CDR3 spans 16 residues. Looked up from germline, CDR1 is SGHAT and CDR2 is FQNNGV. The CDR3 loop reads CASSPLAGEVYNEQFF.

J is TRBJ2-1 and V is TRBV5-1; checking the TCRdb D call of TRBD2 is not possible without DNA. The CDR3 is 17 amino acids. Germline loops: CDR1 SGHRS, CDR2 YFSETQ. The CDR3 loop reads CASSLFGSSATDNEQFF.

J is TRBJ2-7 and V is TRBV15; TCRdb designates TRBD2, a call that cannot be tested without DNA. There are 14 residues in the CDR3. Germline loops: CDR1 LNHNV, CDR2 YYDKDF (reference sequence). CDR3 sequence reads: CATSRVRTSGGEYF.

The chain uses TRBV9 and TRBJ2-1. The CDR3 loop spans 16 amino acids. Germline CDR1 reads SGDLS; CDR2 reads YYNGEE. This CDR3 is CASSEQAQSSYNEQFF.

V is TRBV2 and J is TRBJ2-1; lacking DNA, the TRBD2 call made by TCRdb goes unchecked. Germline CDR1 is SNHLY and CDR2 is FYNNEI. The CDR3 runs to 22 residues. CDR3 sequence reads: CASSENLQMEAGLTVRYNEQFF. Variable domain in full (rest from reference TRBV2 and TRBJ2-1): EPEVTQTPSHQVTQMGQEVILRCVPISNHLYFYWYRQILGQKVEFLVSFYNNEISEKSEIFDDQFSVERPDGSNFTLKIRSTKLEDSAMYFCASSENLQMEAGLTVRYNEQFFGPGTRLTVL.

This chain connects TRBV5-1 to TRBJ2-5; TCRdb calls TRBD2, which cannot be checked without DNA. In germline, CDR1 is SGHRS, CDR2 YFSETQ. The CDR3 loop spans 17 amino acids. The CDR3 loop is CASSLVGRHRYQETQYF.